This T cell receptor (beta chain) emerged from a study of blood T cells in healthy people across ages. The CDR3 has 15 amino acids. Trimming removed 2 bases from V and 6 bases from J, with 13 bases in between. In germline, CDR1 is SEHNR, CDR2 FQNEAQ (reference sequence). A second roughly 6 to 12 cycle PCR used barcoded and J-beta primers. TCRdb used MiXCR to reprocess the 5' RACE reads, holding one entry per CDR3 protein. The repertoire holds 540,000 or so distinct CDR3 sequences, 27% seen once, with approximately 17% in the top ten. J is TRBJ1-4 and V is TRBV7-9; a possible D gene is TRBD1 (6 bases). The sample was blood. The sequence derives from a woman between 65 and 79 years old in good health. CDR3 in DNA: TGTGCCAGCAGCTTAACTGCAGGGGTCGATGAAAAACTGTTTTTT. Its protein product is CASSLTAGVDEKLFF.